Below, 6 T cell receptor beta chains from the same sample are listed, as sequenced in a study of cytomegalovirus exposure and HLA in healthy donors. PCR employed 60 Vbeta and 13 Jbeta primers. The data were produced by immunoSEQ multiplex PCR, yet TCRdb's version contains in-frame clones alone and is incomplete. Of around 250,000 clones in the sample, over 70% were seen once. The sequenced material came from PBMCs. Every receptor here comes from a woman aged 55-75 years in good health and CMV-seropositive.

A word on this clone: Other DNA sequences from this sample encode an identical CDR3 as well. The chain couples TRBV6-5 to TRBJ1-1; no reliable D call. CDR1 MNHEY and CDR2 SVGAGI come from the germline V gene. Trimming shortened V by 0 bases and J by 1 base, and 6 bases separated the two germline ends. This CDR3 region has 14 residues. In nucleotides, the CDR3 is TGTGCCAGCAGTTACTCGGGCAGGAACACTGAAGCTTTCTTT. It specifies CASSYSGRNTEAFF.

This sequence joins TRBV27 and TRBJ2-7; 10 nucleotides align to TRBD2. Germline loops: CDR1 MNHEY, CDR2 SMNVEV (reference sequence). The V gene end was trimmed by 3 bases and the J gene end by 4 bases; junction bases not matched to a gene: 21. The CDR3 is made up of 20 amino acids. The CDR3 loop reads CASSLRSPGALAGVGYEQYF. The CDR3 nucleotides are TGTGCCAGCAGTTTGAGGTCTCCAGGGGCCCTAGCGGGAGTGGGGTACGAGCAGTACTTC.

This clone came up once. The gene calls are TRBV9 and TRBJ2-7; D perhaps matches TRBD2 (6 bases). This CDR3 comprises 14 residues. Germline V CDR1 and CDR2: SGDLS, YYNGEE. V was trimmed by 4 bases and J by 4 bases, leaving 15 bases between them. The CDR3 loop reads CASSPGGWVYEQYF. DNA for the CDR3: TGTGCCAGCAGCCCCGGGGGATGGGTTTACGAGCAGTACTTC.

This clone was seen just once. The rearrangement uses TRBV9 and TRBJ2-1, with a possible D match to TRBD2 (5 bases). Germline V gene data show CDR1 as SGDLS and CDR2 as YYNGEE. The CDR3 spans 15 residues. Trimming pared 4 bases from V and 1 base from J, leaving 12 bases between. The CDR3 DNA sequence: TGTGCCAGCAGCCTCAGCGGAAATTCCTACAATGAGCAGTTCTTC. It encodes CASSLSGNSYNEQFF.

V usage is TRBV4-1 and J usage is TRBJ1-4, with no clear D. CDR3 size: 17 residues. With 9 bases removed from V and 0 bases from J, the gap between germline ends came to 20 bases. From germline, CDR1 is MGHRA and CDR2 YSYEKL. The CDR3 region is CASTRSEKLTTNEKLFF. DNA of the CDR3: TGCGCCAGTACTCGGAGTGAAAAGCTGACAACTAATGAAAAACTGTTTTTT.

A single count supports this clone. The V and J genes are TRBV19 and TRBJ2-7; D is possibly TRBD1 (5 bases). Germline CDR1 is LNHDA and CDR2 is SQIVND (reference sequence). With 5 bases removed from V and 4 bases from J, the gap between germline ends came to 12 bases. The length of the CDR3 is 13 residues. CDR3 in amino acids: CASSEDTPYEQYF. CDR3 nucleotide sequence: TGTGCCAGTAGTGAGGACACCCCGTACGAGCAGTACTTC.